This TCR beta chain is drawn from a study of blood T cell repertoires in COVID-19. Turning to the study itself: The origin of the acute and convalescent COVID-19 samples was the United States, Italy and Spain. T cells, B-cell-depleted T cells, or PBMCs supplied cDNA or gDNA.

The CDR3 has 14 amino acids. Germline V gene sequence: CDR1 KGHSH, CDR2 LQKENI. V shed 2 bases and J 12 bases; nucleotides not matched to a gene: 11. Using immunoSEQ multiplex PCR, the repertoire was profiled, and TCRdb retains in-frame clones only, with some absent. This table holds a few hundred thousand clones, approximately 89% found once. The origin of this receptor is a man between 40 and 49 years old who had recovered from COVID-19. The chain carries TRBV18 and TRBJ1-1; 8 nucleotides match TRBD1. Material for sequencing was peripheral blood. The CDR3 is CASSPSSGGPDPFF. The CDR3 DNA reads TGTGCCAGCTCACCATCTTCAGGGGGCCCTGACCCTTTCTTT. Using reference TRBV18 and TRBJ1-1 for the parts outside the CDR3, the full variable domain is NAGVMQNPRHLVRRRGQEARLRCSPMKGHSHVYWYRQLPEEGLKFMVYLQKENIIDESGMPKERFSAEFPKEGPSILRIQQVVRGDSAAYFCASSPSSGGPDPFFGQGTRLTVV.